This entry concerns a single T cell receptor (beta chain). This clonotype was observed a handful of times. This receptor's antigen is unknown. Base quality data are lacking; no much larger clone is found one base away. This entry belongs to a study of T cells in Graves' hyperthyroidism and ophthalmopathy (dated by TCRdb to the late 2010s). General notes on the study: A discovery cohort of 95 to 100 patients, approximately 45 with Graves' ophthalmopathy and more than 55 with stable Graves' hyperthyroidism, was used to find distinguishing TCR V-J signatures. In addition, the study compared T-cell repertoires in thyroid tissue and in blood from six Graves' hyperthyroidism patients. Whether ophthalmopathy could be predicted prospectively was tested in an independent validation cohort made up of about 20 hyperthyroidism patients plus 17 patients who later progressed to ophthalmopathy. After sampling, hyperthyroidism patients received methimazole starting at 30 mg daily, and ophthalmopathy patients received high-dose intravenous methylprednisolone. The roughly 91 discovery patients were randomly divided into training and test sets at a 7:3 ratio. The paper reports TCR Vbeta CDR3 sequencing of more than 120 peripheral blood samples: around 45 ophthalmopathy, around 80 hyperthyroidism and approximately 17 progressor patients. General findings and caveats noted by the study authors: In cross-validation, a model built on a 13 V-J signature told ophthalmopathy apart from stable hyperthyroidism with under 90% sensitivity and about 81% specificity, and in testing the same model reached 80%/75%. Blood samples also contained most of the expanded thyroid clonotypes (frequency above 0.001), which suggests that blood repertoires may reflect thyroid immune responses. No statistical method was used to set the sample size in advance, and investigators knew the group allocation. In validation, the model predicted progression to ophthalmopathy a median of approximately 6.6 months before onset, with roughly 70% sensitivity and about 75% specificity.

Any patient with an uncontrolled infection, another autoimmune disease, pregnancy or lactation was excluded. Diagnoses relied on clinical symptoms, serum thyroxine and TRAb, thyroid ultrasound and orbital computed tomography. Total RNA was extracted with Trizol reagent, and quality was checked on an Agilent 2100 Bioanalyzer. TCR beta CDR3 regions were amplified from RNA transcripts. The first round of RT-PCR for the TCR CDR3 was performed with the HTBI primer set and the Qiagen OneStep RT-PCR kit. Libraries were constructed in a second round of multiplex PCR, after which size selection and purification were carried out. Libraries were sequenced paired-end with 100 bp reads on an Illumina HiSeq2000. Turning to the authors' computational methods: SOAPnuke was used to process the raw data, throwing out any read that contained adapters or uncalled bases, had a mean Phred below 15, or lacked an exact constant-primer or identifier match. COPE v1.2.5 was used to merge high-quality paired reads, and clonotypes were defined as unique nucleotide sequences. Clonotypes were aligned to IMGT TRBV, TRBD and TRBJ reference segments using MiTCR v1.1. The analysis was restricted to V-J combinations with a frequency above 0.0001, which together covered about 99% of the repertoires. A TCS score was defined as the ratio of F50 (clonal expansion) to E x V (chaos), with BLOSUM62-based TCRdist applied between CDR3 peptides within each V-J. Welch's t-statistics and random forest reduced some 510 V-J features to 10 to 15, which were used in a naive Bayes classifier (R e1071). Thyroid-blood repertoire similarity was quantified with the Morisita-Horn index. The public reads were run again by TCRdb, first through fastp at Q25 and then through MiXCR, and only productive beta chains were kept. Rows merge per CDR3 protein into single entries with the most common DNA and genes. The V and J calls follow TCRdb's processing rather than the paper's. The sample profile shows more than 550,000 distinct CDR3 sequences; about 45% of them were found once. In total, the top ten clones hold more than 7% of the sample.

From its cysteine to its phenylalanine, the CDR3 spans 14 amino acids. Just the 42-base CDR3 DNA is kept, in frame starting at base 1. Via the germline V gene (reference sequence), CDR1 is LNHDA and CDR2 SQIVND. Trimming accounts for 6 bases at V and 2 bases at J, while the number of junction bases matched to no gene is 6. The chain is assembled from TRBV19 and TRBJ2-7; TRBD2 matches 8 bases in the middle. The sample was peripheral blood or thyroid tissue (not recorded which). The sequence was collected from an adult man with Graves' disease, either hyperthyroidism or ophthalmopathy (not recorded which). The CDR3 corresponds to CASSPGLDAYEQYF. The DNA is TGTGCCAGTAGCCCGGGACTAGATGCCTACGAGCAGTACTTC. Where the CDR3 stops, the reference TRBV19 and TRBJ2-7 genes take over; the full variable domain is DGGITQSPKYLFRKEGQNVTLSCEQNLNHDAMYWYRQDPGQGLRLIYYSQIVNDFQKGDIAEGYSVSREKKESFPLTVTSAQKNPTAFYLCASSPGLDAYEQYFGPGTRLTVT.